The 4 T cell receptor beta chains given below trace back to one sample, sequenced in a study of T cell responses to AZD1222 COVID-19 vaccine. The repertoire was sequenced with immunoSEQ multiplex PCR; TCRdb's copy has only in-frame clones and lacks some. The repertoire holds around 150,000 clones, with 88% as singletons. This specimen consisted of peripheral blood, obtained on day 0 of MenACWY control vaccination. The source is an adult in good health.

The chain combines TRBV7-6 with TRBJ2-7, with D hard to call. Between the trimmed V and J ends, which lost 5 bases and 3 bases, there was a span of 8 bases. CDR3 length: 12 amino acids. Germline lookup yields CDR1 SGHVS and CDR2 FNYEAQ. CDR3 nucleotide sequence: TGTGCCAGCAGCCCCTCCCGCTACGAGCAGTACTTC. This encodes CASSPSRYEQYF.

The V and J genes are TRBV14 and TRBJ2-3; tentatively, D is TRBD2 (7 bases). V was trimmed by 2 bases and J by 2 bases, leaving 11 bases between them. The CDR3 has 15 amino acids. Germline V gene data show CDR1 as SGHDN and CDR2 as FVKESK. In nucleotides, the CDR3 is TGTGCCAGCAGCCAATCCGGGGGGCTCACAGATACGCAGTATTTT. It is translated as CASSQSGGLTDTQYF.

This clone showed up just a few times. CDR3 amino acids: CATSSRSNYGYTF. DNA for the CDR3: TGTGCCACCAGCAGCCGGTCTAACTATGGCTACACCTTC. The J gene is TRBJ1-2, the V gene TRBV15; D is ambiguous. Germline CDR1 reads LNHNV; CDR2 reads YYDKDF (reference sequence). This CDR3 has 13 amino acids. Trimming cost V 3 bases and J 0 bases, with 5 bases left between them.

This rearrangement joins TRBV7-3 to TRBJ2-1, with D perhaps assigned TRBD1 or TRBD2 (7 bases each). This CDR3 has 15 residues. The germline CDR1 and CDR2 sequences are SGHTA and FQGTGA. V was trimmed by 5 bases and J by 3 bases, leaving 14 bases between them. The CDR3 spells CASSPPGGDYNEQFF. CDR3 coding DNA: TGTGCCAGCAGCCCACCAGGGGGGGACTACAATGAGCAGTTCTTC.